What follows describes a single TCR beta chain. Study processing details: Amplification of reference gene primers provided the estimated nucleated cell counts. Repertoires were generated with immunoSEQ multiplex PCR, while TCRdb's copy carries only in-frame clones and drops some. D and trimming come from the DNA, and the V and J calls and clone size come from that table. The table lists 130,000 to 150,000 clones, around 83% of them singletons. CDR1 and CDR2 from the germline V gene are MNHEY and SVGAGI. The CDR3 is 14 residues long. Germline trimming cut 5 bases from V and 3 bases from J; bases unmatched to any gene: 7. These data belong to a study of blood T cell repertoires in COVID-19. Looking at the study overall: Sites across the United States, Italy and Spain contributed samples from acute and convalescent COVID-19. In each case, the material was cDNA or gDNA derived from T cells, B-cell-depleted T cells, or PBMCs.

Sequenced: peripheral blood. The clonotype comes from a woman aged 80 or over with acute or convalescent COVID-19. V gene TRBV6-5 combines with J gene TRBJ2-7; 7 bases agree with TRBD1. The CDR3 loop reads CASSTPGQFYEQYF. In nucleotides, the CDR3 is TGTGCCAGCAGTACGCCGGGACAGTTCTACGAGCAGTACTTC.